Shown below are 31 T cell receptor beta chains from a single sample sequenced in a study of T-cell reconstitution after alpha-beta-depleted transplantation in children. Preparing the TCRbeta library involved the use of unique molecular identifiers. MiXCR, run by TCRdb on the PCR reads, gives a single entry per CDR3 protein. The table shows roughly 670,000 distinct CDR3 sequences, with about an eighth occurring only once. This specimen was PBMCs, taken before TCRalphabeta/CD19-depleted stem cell transplant. Receptors were obtained from a girl between 2 and 10 years old with congenital amegakaryocytic thrombocytopenia, due to receive a stem cell transplant.

This clonotype was recorded many times. The genes are TRBV5-1 and TRBJ2-3; 7 bases map to TRBD1. CDR1 SGHRS and CDR2 YFSETQ come from the germline V gene. The V gene end was trimmed by 4 bases and the J gene end by 4 bases; junction bases not matched to a gene: 3. The CDR3 runs 13 residues. DNA of the CDR3: TGCGCCAGCAGCCCGGGACAGTCAGATACGCAGTATTTT. It is translated as CASSPGQSDTQYF.

The rearrangement joins TRBV11-2 to TRBJ2-3, with 13 bases aligning to TRBD2. The CDR3 totals 21 residues. From germline, CDR1 is SGHAT and CDR2 FQNNGV. The junction had 19 bases not matched to a gene; V was cut back by 1 base and J by 6 bases. The CDR3 DNA reads as TGTGCCAGCAGCTTAGCTCTTCGATACAACCGACTAGCGGGAGGTGGGGATACGCAGTATTTT. Its translation: CASSLALRYNRLAGGGDTQYF.

The chain recombines TRBV28 with TRBJ2-1; 9 positions agree with TRBD2. Germline V gives CDR1 MDHEN, CDR2 SYDVKM. The CDR3 sequence is 17 residues long. V lost 6 bases, J lost 5 bases, and 14 bases stayed unmatched. As DNA, the CDR3 is TGTGCCAGCAGACCCATATTTACTAGCGGGTTTAACAATGAGCAGTTCTTC. This encodes CASRPIFTSGFNNEQFF.

This clonotype was recorded at least ten times. The chain links TRBV10-3 to TRBJ2-7; 9 bases agree with TRBD2. CDR1 is ENHRY and CDR2 is SYGVKD in the germline V gene. There are 15 residues in the CDR3. With V trimmed by 4 bases and J by 2 bases, 6 bases remained unmatched. DNA of the CDR3: TGTGCCATCAGTGTGGGGTTAGCGGGAGCCTACGAGCAGTACTTC. Protein sequence: CAISVGLAGAYEQYF.

This clonotype was counted a few times. This chain joins TRBV7-2 and TRBJ2-1; 8 bases are a match to TRBD2. The junction had 17 bases not matched to a gene; V was cut back by 2 bases and J by 2 bases. Germline CDR1 is SGHTA and CDR2 is FQGNSA. The CDR3 runs 20 residues. This CDR3 is CASSLSGGPFSPSAYNEQFF. CDR3 bases: TGTGCCAGCAGCTTATCGGGAGGGCCGTTTAGCCCCTCTGCCTACAATGAGCAGTTCTTC.

The V and J genes are TRBV27 and TRBJ2-1; 14 bases align to TRBD2. The CDR3 is made up of 18 amino acids. Germline V gene data show CDR1 as MNHEY and CDR2 as SMNVEV (reference sequence). After removal of 5 bases from V and 4 bases from J, the junction contained 10 bases not matched to a gene. DNA for the CDR3: TGTGCCAGCAGTCCGGGACTAGCGGGAGATGTATCTTACAATGAGCAGTTCTTC. This codes for CASSPGLAGDVSYNEQFF.

A few counts support this clonotype. The V call is TRBV20-1, the J call TRBJ2-7; 7 bases match TRBD2. In germline, CDR1 is DFQATT, CDR2 SNEGSKA (reference sequence). This CDR3 spans 16 amino acids. V lost 1 base to trimming and J lost 2 bases; unmatched junction nucleotides: 11. The CDR3 spells CSARATRRESTYEQYF. CDR3 coding DNA: TGCAGTGCTAGAGCCACCCGGCGGGAGTCCACCTACGAGCAGTACTTC.

The rearrangement uses TRBV6-1 and TRBJ2-7, with D perhaps given as TRBD1 or TRBD2 (5 bases each). V lost 5 bases and J lost 1, with 9 bases in between. The CDR3 extends over 13 amino acids. CDR1 and CDR2 from the germline V gene are MNHNS and SASEGT. CDR3 sequence: CASSKGTSYEQYF. The CDR3 DNA is TGTGCCAGCAGTAAGGGGACGTCCTACGAGCAGTACTTC.

There are many counts of this clonotype. The rearrangement joins TRBV5-1 to TRBJ2-3; TRBD2 aligns across 14 bases. CDR3 size: 16 residues. Germline CDR1 SGHRS, CDR2 YFSETQ. V trimming: 4 bases; J trimming: 4 bases; junction bases outside the gene matches: 5. CDR3 loop: CASSVGLAGVPDTQYF. CDR3 nucleotides: TGCGCCAGCAGCGTGGGACTAGCGGGAGTGCCAGATACGCAGTATTTT.

A note on this clonotype: A much larger clone differs from this one at a single base, so this may be a read error. The chain carries TRBV7-9 and TRBJ1-1; no clear D. Germline V CDR1 and CDR2: SEHNR, FQNEAQ (reference sequence). The CDR3 consists of 12 residues. V was shortened by 3 bases and J by 1 base, with 3 bases between the two germline ends. CDR3 bases: TGTGCCAGCAGCTTTTCGAACACTGAAGCTTTCTTT. Protein sequence: CASSFSNTEAFF.

This clonotype was seen many times. The chain uses TRBV6-5 and TRBJ2-4; D call uncertain. Trimming shortened V by 0 bases and J by 0 bases, and 9 bases separated the two germline ends. The germline V gene has CDR1 MNHEY and CDR2 SVGAGI. The CDR3 has 16 residues. This chain's CDR3 is CASSYSLGLAKNIQYF. CDR3 nucleotides: TGTGCCAGCAGTTACTCTCTGGGCCTAGCCAAAAACATTCAGTACTTC.

In this sample, this clonotype turned up a few times. This chain uses TRBV5-1 with TRBJ2-2; unclear D gene. The CDR3 runs 16 residues. The germline gives CDR1 SGHRS, CDR2 YFSETQ. Trimming pared 0 bases from V and 3 bases from J, leaving 12 bases between. CDR3: CASSLGSASHTGELFF. The DNA of the CDR3 is TGCGCCAGCAGCTTGGGGTCAGCCTCACACACCGGGGAGCTGTTTTTT.

In this sample, this clonotype turned up many times. The gene calls are TRBV5-1 and TRBJ1-4; D might be TRBD1 (5 bases). The germline V gene encodes CDR1 SGHRS and CDR2 YFSETQ. The CDR3 contains 15 residues. Trimming left V 4 bases short and J 14 bases short, with 24 bases between. DNA of the CDR3: TGCGCCAGCAGCATATACCGGGACGGTGGAGATCGGCTGTTTTTT. This gives the protein CASSIYRDGGDRLFF.

Of note for this clonotype: One base away lies a much larger clone, so this may be a sequencing read error. This chain joins TRBV20-1 and TRBJ2-1; TRBD2 agrees at 7 bases. The CDR3 covers 17 residues. CDR1 DFQATT and CDR2 SNEGSKA come from the germline V gene (reference sequence). V gave up 3 bases and J gave up 0 bases; unmatched junction bases: 11. The CDR3 bases are TGCAGTGCTAGTTACCTAGCGGAAGGAAGCTCCTACAATGAGCAGTTCTTC. It yields the protein CSASYLAEGSSYNEQFF.

This clonotype was counted many times. The chain links TRBV28 to TRBJ2-4, with 10 nucleotides matching TRBD2. The CDR3 runs to 14 residues. V was pared by 6 bases and J by 7 bases, with 6 bases of the junction left unmatched. Germline V gene lookup returns CDR1 MDHEN and CDR2 SYDVKM. The CDR3 here is CASSSSGGSNIQYF. In DNA, the CDR3 is TGTGCCAGCAGCTCTAGCGGGGGTTCTAACATTCAGTACTTC.

The rearrangement links TRBV12-3 or TRBV12-4 to TRBJ2-7, with 7 positions matching TRBD2. V was pared by 4 bases and J by 3 bases, with 9 bases of the junction left unmatched. The CDR3 consists of 15 residues. Written as DNA, the CDR3 is TGTGCCAGCAGTTCCGTAGCGGGTTTGGACTACGAGCAGTACTTC. This codes for CASSSVAGLDYEQYF.

This clonotype was observed at least ten times. The J gene is TRBJ2-7, the V gene TRBV28; no clear D gene. V was shortened by 5 bases and J by 2 bases, with 10 bases between the two germline ends. CDR1 is MDHEN and CDR2 is SYDVKM in the germline V gene. This CDR3 has 13 residues. CDR3 in amino acids: CASSALAPYEQYF. Here the CDR3 DNA reads TGTGCCAGCAGTGCCCTCGCCCCCTACGAGCAGTACTTC.

This rearrangement joins TRBV11-1 to TRBJ1-2; weak D call: TRBD1 (5 bases). The V gene lost 1 base and the J gene lost 6 bases, with 21 bases spanning the gap. The CDR3 runs 17 residues. The germline V gene encodes CDR1 SGHAT and CDR2 FQDESV (reference sequence). The CDR3 loop is CASSLEGRQLPGNGYTF. The CDR3 DNA sequence: TGTGCCAGCAGCTTAGAAGGCAGACAACTACCAGGGAATGGCTACACCTTC.

This clonotype was seen many times. This sequence joins TRBV6-2 or TRBV6-3 and TRBJ1-2; 9 nucleotides match TRBD1. Germline CDR1 reads MNHEY; CDR2 reads SVGEGT. With 8 bases clipped from V and 3 bases from J, the junction kept 1 base outside the gene matches. CDR3 length: 12 amino acids. This CDR3 is CASGDRDYGYTF. CDR3 coding DNA: TGTGCCAGCGGGGACAGGGACTATGGCTACACCTTC.

V gene TRBV20-1 combines with J gene TRBJ2-5, with D hard to call. The CDR3 is made up of 13 amino acids. Looked up from germline, CDR1 is DFQATT and CDR2 is SNEGSKA (reference sequence). V was clipped by 5 bases and J by 1 base, with 11 bases between them. The CDR3 nucleotides are TGCAGTGCTGGATCAGCTACCCAAGAGACCCAGTACTTC. It yields the protein CSAGSATQETQYF.

This clonotype occurred many times. The rearrangement links TRBV20-1 to TRBJ1-4; tentative D call: TRBD1 (5 bases). Trimming pared 5 bases from V and 8 bases from J, leaving 21 bases between. Per germline, CDR1 DFQATT and CDR2 SNEGSKA (reference sequence). The CDR3 has 15 amino acids. The CDR3 here is CSAWAKGRTGEKLFF. In DNA, the CDR3 is TGCAGTGCTTGGGCCAAGGGGAGAACGGGCGAAAAACTGTTTTTT.

The table lists this clonotype with many counts. The V call is TRBV12-3 or TRBV12-4, the J call TRBJ2-7; 7 nucleotides line up with TRBD2. Unmatched junction bases numbered 16, after V lost 3 bases and J lost 5 bases. The CDR3 loop spans 17 amino acids. The CDR3: CASSFPRGSFGLHEQYF. CDR3 DNA: TGTGCCAGCAGTTTCCCACGCGGGAGTTTCGGCCTCCACGAGCAGTACTTC.

This clonotype was detected a few times. The DNA for the CDR3 is TGCAGTGCTCCTGGACTAGCGGGAGTACCTGAGCAGTTCTTC. Translated: CSAPGLAGVPEQFF. V and J are TRBV20-1 and TRBJ2-1, with 13 bases fitting TRBD2. The CDR3 sequence is 14 residues long. V was clipped by 5 bases and J by 9 bases; unmatched bases: 7. The germline V gene has CDR1 DFQATT and CDR2 SNEGSKA (reference sequence).

The chain employs TRBV27 and TRBJ2-5; D is uncertain. Trimming left V 6 bases short and J 4 bases short, with 21 bases between. There are 16 residues in the CDR3. Germline V CDR1 and CDR2: MNHEY, SMNVEV (reference sequence). Here the CDR3 DNA reads TGTGCCAGCAGCCTCCGAATTACGGGTCCCCCAGAGACCCAGTACTTC. Translation gives CASSLRITGPPETQYF.

This clonotype has only a few counts. V and J are TRBV5-1 and TRBJ2-7; TRBD1 might be the D (5 bases). Per germline, CDR1 SGHRS and CDR2 YFSETQ. Trimming removed 5 bases from V and 3 bases from J, with 18 bases in between. The CDR3 extends over 15 amino acids. This CDR3 reads CASSLRMGQGYEQYF. The DNA for the CDR3 is TGCGCCAGCAGTCTGCGAATGGGTCAGGGCTACGAGCAGTACTTC.

This clonotype appeared many times. The chain links TRBV5-5 to TRBJ2-1; D may be TRBD2 (5 bases). This CDR3 is 15 amino acids long. Germline V CDR1 and CDR2: SGHKS, YYEKEE (reference sequence). V lost 2 bases and J 0 bases, leaving 9 bases between the germline ends. CDR3 in DNA: TGTGCCAGCAGCTTTTTGGGAGTCTCCTACAATGAGCAGTTCTTC. As protein: CASSFLGVSYNEQFF. Full variable domain (rest looked up from reference TRBV5-5 and TRBJ2-1): DAGVTQSPTHLIKTRGQQVTLRCSPISGHKSVSWYQQVLGQGPQFIFQYYEKEERGRGNFPDRFSARQFPNYSSELNVNALLLGDSALYLCASSFLGVSYNEQFFGPGTRLTVL.

This clonotype has a count of ten or more. This chain connects TRBV6-5 to TRBJ1-4; TRBD1 is a possible D gene (5 bases). The CDR3 sequence is 13 residues long. CDR1 and CDR2 from the germline V gene are MNHEY and SVGAGI. The V gene lost 2 bases and the J gene lost 8 bases, with 9 bases spanning the gap. The CDR3 DNA is TGTGCCAGCAGTTACAGGGGAGAGGAAAAACTGTTTTTT. Its protein is CASSYRGEEKLFF.

The V and J genes are TRBV29-1 and TRBJ2-3; 10 nucleotides agree with TRBD2. CDR1 SQVTM and CDR2 ANQGSEA come from the germline V gene. V shed 4 bases, J shed 2 bases, and the junction held 12 bases outside the gene matches. The CDR3 consists of 17 residues. CDR3 sequence (DNA): TGCAGCGTTGGAACCCTCGAACTAGCGGGGTACACAGATACGCAGTATTTT. Encoded protein: CSVGTLELAGYTDTQYF.

This clonotype turned up a few times. The chain combines TRBV5-1 with TRBJ2-5; D is perhaps TRBD2 (6 bases). The V and J ends lost 6 bases and 2 bases respectively, with 20 bases between them. Germline CDR1 is SGHRS and CDR2 is YFSETQ. The CDR3 loop spans 16 amino acids. CDR3 nucleotides: TGCGCCAGCAAGGAGTTGAGCGCGGGACGGCAAGAGACCCAGTACTTC. Amino acid sequence: CASKELSAGRQETQYF.

The table lists this clonotype with many counts. V gene TRBV5-1 combines with J gene TRBJ2-7; D may match TRBD1 or TRBD2 (6 bases each). This CDR3 has 14 residues. From germline, CDR1 is SGHRS and CDR2 YFSETQ. V shed 0 bases and J shed 6 bases, with 13 bases lying between them. The CDR3 DNA follows: TGCGCCAGCAGCTTGGGGTTCGGGGGCCTCGAGCAGTACTTC. It specifies CASSLGFGGLEQYF.

The gene calls are TRBV5-6 and TRBJ2-7, with D possibly TRBD2 on 5 matching bases. The CDR3 is made up of 16 amino acids. In germline, CDR1 is SGHDT, CDR2 YYEEEE. The V end was cut by 4 bases, the J end by 0 bases, with 17 bases between. DNA for the CDR3: TGTGCCAGCAGCCCCGGTCCCCTAGCAGTCTCCTACGAGCAGTACTTC. Translating gives CASSPGPLAVSYEQYF.